This T cell receptor (beta chain) was recorded in a study of shared clonotypes between healthy human individuals. Study-wide context: Donors consisted of a couple of women and a few men between 18 and 49. The study used three CD4 naive, three CD4 memory, two CD8 naive and one CD8 memory plate per donor. Whole-study findings and limits: What rarefaction showed was incomplete sorted-subset sequencing despite large depth.

About this clone: Its specificity is not known.

The CDR3 loop spans 11 amino acids. V lost 6 bases and J lost 12; bases outside the gene matches: 4. The germline V gene has CDR1 MDHEN and CDR2 SYDVKM. Genomic DNA of each subset was evenly split across several immunoSEQ plates. Using immunoSEQ multiplex PCR, the repertoire was profiled, and TCRdb retains in-frame clones only, with some absent. The sample holds 2 million to 2.5 million clones, just over 90% seen once. The sample consisted of naive CD4+ T cells from PBMCs. Indicated subset: CD45RA+ positively selected. The clonotype was recovered from a young man in good health. Some clones in this sample may be carry-over from other donors' samples. The chain recombines TRBV28 with TRBJ1-4; 7 nucleotides agree with TRBD1. The CDR3 reads CASRGQRELFF. DNA for the CDR3: TGTGCCAGCAGGGGACAGAGGGAACTGTTTTTT.